The 31 T cell receptor beta chains listed next were all sequenced from one sample in a study of shared clonotypes between healthy human individuals. Libraries were prepared by immunoSEQ multiplex PCR; TCRdb keeps only in-frame clonotypes and omits some of them. The sample holds about 2.4 million clones; approximately 94% are singletons and the top ten take about 0.34%. Sequencing was done on a sample of naive CD4+ T cells from PBMCs. Subset in this sample: CD45RA+ positively selected. The receptors stem from a man between 18 and 35 years old in good health. Some clones in this sample may be carry-over from other donors' samples.

This clone has a single count. Since no conserved phenylalanine or tryptophan closes the CDR3, a read error is the likely cause. In DNA, the CDR3 is TGTGCCAGCAGCTGGCCAGGGGGGACCGGCGGTCCGAGCGACGAGCAGTACCTC. This encodes CASSWPGGTGGPSDEQYL. V is TRBV11-2 and J is TRBJ2-7; the D gene is possibly TRBD1 (7 bases). Germline V gene sequence: CDR1 SGHAT, CDR2 FQNNGV. The CDR3 spans 18 residues. V was shortened by 4 bases and J by 5 bases, with 27 bases between the two germline ends.

As concerns this clone: A single base separates this from a much larger clone, so it may be a read error. This chain uses TRBV11-3 with TRBJ2-3; D ambiguous. Germline V gene lookup returns CDR1 SGHNT and CDR2 YENEEA. The CDR3 has 11 residues. V lost 2 bases, J lost 3 bases, and 0 bases lay in between. The CDR3 nucleotides are TGTGCCAGCAGCTTAACAGATACGCAGTATTTT. Its protein is CASSLTDTQYF. Full variable domain (rest looked up from reference TRBV11-3 and TRBJ2-3): EAGVVQSPRYKIIEKKQPVAFWCNPISGHNTLYWYLQNLGQGPELLIRYENEEAVDDSQLPKDRFSAERLKGVDSTLKIQPAELGDSAVYLCASSLTDTQYFGPGTRLTVL.

This chain joins TRBV30 and TRBJ2-2; 9 positions match TRBD1. Germline V CDR1 and CDR2: GTSNPN, SVGIG (reference sequence). The CDR3 consists of 15 residues. Trimming removed 0 bases from V and 7 bases from J; junction bases left unmatched: 6. DNA for the CDR3: TGTGCCTGGAGTGTAGTGGGACAGGGAATCGGGGAGCTGTTTTTT. This gives the protein CAWSVVGQGIGELFF.

This sequence joins TRBV11-2 and TRBJ2-7; D remains ambiguous. Trimming stripped 4 bases from V and 4 bases from J, with 8 bases between. Looked up from germline, CDR1 is SGHAT and CDR2 is FQNNGV. The CDR3 contains 12 residues. The CDR3 reads CASSSDMYEQYF. DNA for the CDR3: TGTGCCAGCAGCTCTGACATGTACGAGCAGTACTTC.

The chain combines TRBV18 with TRBJ1-1; D is uncertain. Germline V CDR1 and CDR2: KGHSH, LQKENI. V was trimmed by 7 bases and J by 1 base, leaving 10 bases between them. This CDR3 has 13 amino acids. The CDR3 is CASLLSGNTEAFF. For the CDR3, the DNA is TGTGCCAGCTTGCTGTCCGGGAACACTGAAGCTTTCTTT. Based on the CDR3 plus reference TRBV18 and TRBJ1-1, the full variable domain is NAGVMQNPRHLVRRRGQEARLRCSPMKGHSHVYWYRQLPEEGLKFMVYLQKENIIDESGMPKERFSAEFPKEGPSILRIQQVVRGDSAAYFCASLLSGNTEAFFGQGTRLTVV.

This clone showed up just once. The chain uses TRBV6-1 and TRBJ1-1; D not certain. Germline assignment: CDR1 MNHNS and CDR2 SASEGT. The germline V and J ends were trimmed by 1 base and 4 bases, with 10 bases remaining between them. The CDR3 runs 14 residues. This CDR3 is CASSEGIVGTEAFF. For the CDR3, the DNA is TGTGCCAGCAGTGAAGGGATCGTGGGCACTGAAGCTTTCTTT.

The chain carries TRBV2 and TRBJ1-5, with 10 bases fitting TRBD1. The V gene end was trimmed by 8 bases and the J gene end by 1 base; junction bases not matched to a gene: 5. The CDR3 is 15 amino acids. The germline V gene has CDR1 SNHLY and CDR2 FYNNEI. The chain's CDR3 is CASSRQGASNQPQHF. The CDR3 region has the DNA TGTGCCAGCTCTAGACAGGGGGCGAGCAATCAGCCCCAGCATTTT.

The chain carries TRBV7-9 and TRBJ2-1, with TRBD2 matching 11 bases. CDR1 and CDR2 (germline): SEHNR, FQNEAQ (reference sequence). The V gene end was trimmed by 5 bases and the J gene end by 3 bases; junction bases not matched to a gene: 12. This CDR3 region has 18 residues. CDR3 DNA: TGTGCCAGCAGCCGACCCTTAGCGGGAGGGCTGGACTACAATGAGCAGTTCTTC. Protein product: CASSRPLAGGLDYNEQFF.

This rearrangement joins TRBV29-1 to TRBJ1-1; D perhaps matches TRBD1 (5 bases). V shed 7 bases and J shed 5 bases, with 23 bases lying between them. The CDR3 is made up of 15 amino acids. Germline V gene sequence: CDR1 SQVTM, CDR2 ANQGSEA. CDR3 amino acids: CSAMRGRVRGTEAFF. The DNA of the CDR3 is TGCAGCGCCATGAGGGGCAGGGTGAGAGGAACTGAAGCTTTCTTT.

The chain combines TRBV6-5 with TRBJ1-5; D ambiguous. Germline CDR1 is MNHEY and CDR2 is SVGAGI. This CDR3 is built from 15 residues. V lost 6 bases and J lost 0, with 12 bases in between. The CDR3 DNA reads TGTGCCAGCAGGCAGACATTCTCTAGCAATCAGCCCCAGCATTTT. Amino acid sequence: CASRQTFSSNQPQHF.

The chain employs TRBV5-4 and TRBJ1-4, with D unclear. The CDR3 contains 17 residues. Between the trimmed V and J ends, which lost 2 bases and 3 bases, there was a span of 17 bases. Germline V gives CDR1 SGHNT, CDR2 YYREEE (reference sequence). The DNA for the CDR3 is TGTGCCAGCAGCTTCGGGCCCCCCGGGTCAGCTAATGAAAAACTGTTTTTT. Amino acids: CASSFGPPGSANEKLFF.

This rearrangement joins TRBV11-3 to TRBJ2-6; 7 bases fit TRBD2. CDR1 is SGHNT, CDR2 YENEEA, per germline. J gave up 7 bases and V 5 bases, and 8 bases lay outside the gene matches. CDR3 length equals 15 residues. The CDR3: CASSPGGVRANVLTF. The CDR3 coding sequence is TGTGCCAGCAGCCCTGGGGGGGTGAGAGCCAACGTCCTGACTTTC.

This clone turned up a few times. The CDR3 is CASRRTVNTEAFF. CDR3 in DNA: TGTGCCAGCAGGAGGACGGTGAACACTGAAGCTTTCTTT. This sequence joins TRBV2 and TRBJ1-1; D gene ambiguous. CDR3 length: 13 amino acids. Trimming removed 6 bases at V and 0 bases at J, with 8 bases between. CDR1 SNHLY and CDR2 FYNNEI come from the germline V gene.

The rearrangement joins TRBV5-6 to TRBJ2-2; D not resolved. CDR3 length equals 18 residues. Germline loops: CDR1 SGHDT, CDR2 YYEEEE. Trimming pared 0 bases from V and 0 bases from J, leaving 15 bases between. CDR3 residues: CASSLGGTRLTNTGELFF. The CDR3 nucleotides read TGTGCCAGCAGCTTGGGGGGAACCAGACTTACGAACACCGGGGAGCTGTTTTTT. The whole variable domain, remainder taken from reference TRBV5-6 and TRBJ2-2, is DAGVTQSPTHLIKTRGQQVTLRCSPKSGHDTVSWYQQALGQGPQFIFQYYEEEERQRGNFPDRFSGHQFPNYSSELNVNALLLGDSALYLCASSLGGTRLTNTGELFFGEGSRLTVL.

This clone was seen more than once but under ten times. The chain uses TRBV5-1 and TRBJ1-4; TRBD1 is a possible D gene (5 bases). Trimming left V 4 bases short and J 8 bases short, with 12 bases between. Germline V lookup: CDR1 SGHRS, CDR2 YFSETQ. This CDR3 contains 13 residues. The CDR3 protein is CASSPTGVEKLFF. CDR3 in DNA: TGCGCCAGCAGCCCGACGGGGGTGGAAAAACTGTTTTTT.

This rearrangement joins TRBV4-1 to TRBJ2-5; 7 bases fit TRBD1. Germline V gives CDR1 MGHRA, CDR2 YSYEKL. Losses at the gene ends were 3 bases for V and 11 bases for J; bases not matched to a gene: 15. The CDR3 is made up of 15 amino acids. The CDR3 reads CASSQRNNGQDRQYF. In DNA, the CDR3 is TGCGCCAGCAGCCAGAGAAATAATGGACAGGACAGGCAGTACTTC.

This chain uses TRBV6-1 with TRBJ2-1; D unclear. Trimming stripped 0 bases from V and 2 bases from J, with 11 bases between. The CDR3 extends over 16 amino acids. Germline V gives CDR1 MNHNS, CDR2 SASEGT. The CDR3 protein is CASSEARGGPYNEQFF. For the CDR3, the DNA is TGTGCCAGCAGTGAAGCTCGTGGTGGTCCCTACAATGAGCAGTTCTTC.

The chain links TRBV7-8 to TRBJ2-5, with 7 bases matching TRBD2. V shed 5 bases and J 0 bases; nucleotides not matched to a gene: 9. The length of the CDR3 is 16 residues. Germline V gene sequence: CDR1 SGHVS, CDR2 FQNEAQ. CDR3 residues: CASSLRLAAYQETQYF. The CDR3 DNA is TGTGCCAGCAGCCTAAGGCTAGCGGCGTACCAAGAGACCCAGTACTTC.

The chain links TRBV29-1 to TRBJ2-7; no firm D call. The V end was cut by 4 bases, the J end by 3 bases, with 13 bases between. Germline V CDR1 and CDR2: SQVTM, ANQGSEA. CDR3 length equals 13 residues. The CDR3 nucleotides are TGCAGCGTTGGGGGAAGAGTTCTCTACGAGCAGTACTTC. Amino acids: CSVGGRVLYEQYF.

In this sample, this clone turned up once. This rearrangement joins TRBV29-1 to TRBJ2-3; D not resolved. CDR1 is SQVTM and CDR2 is ANQGSEA in the germline V gene. The CDR3 contains 15 residues. Trimming stripped 6 bases from V and 2 bases from J, with 18 bases between. CDR3 amino acids: CSVGADQPSTDTQYF. The CDR3, as DNA: TGCAGCGTAGGTGCGGACCAACCATCCACAGATACGCAGTATTTT.

The V call is TRBV18, the J call TRBJ2-4; 9 bases map to TRBD1. The CDR3 is 18 residues long. V lost 3 bases and J lost 3; bases outside the gene matches: 12. CDR1 and CDR2 (germline): KGHSH, LQKENI. CDR3 sequence reads: CASSPDLGTGKVKNIQYF. CDR3 nucleotides: TGTGCCAGCTCACCGGATCTTGGGACAGGGAAGGTCAAAAACATTCAGTACTTC.

This clone was found once. V gene TRBV30 combines with J gene TRBJ2-6; TRBD2 might be the D (6 bases). With 3 bases removed from V and 0 bases from J, the gap between germline ends came to 15 bases. CDR1 GTSNPN and CDR2 SVGIG come from the germline V gene (reference sequence). The CDR3 consists of 17 residues. CDR3 protein: CAWSSPSGDSGANVLTF. CDR3 in DNA: TGTGCCTGGAGCTCCCCCTCGGGGGACTCTGGGGCCAACGTCCTGACTTTC.

This chain connects TRBV25-1 to TRBJ1-4, with TRBD1 as a possible D gene (5 bases). The CDR3 sequence is 15 residues long. Germline V gene sequence: CDR1 MGHDK, CDR2 SYGVNS. V was trimmed by 6 bases and J by 10 bases, leaving 21 bases between them. CDR3 sequence reads: CASRGDPPSTGKLFF. CDR3 DNA sequence: TGTGCCAGCAGGGGGGACCCTCCGTCAACGGGAAAACTGTTTTTT.

This clone was detected only once. The CDR3 loop reads CASSPDMDRAGEKLFF. The CDR3 coding sequence is TGTGCCAGCTCACCCGACATGGACAGGGCTGGTGAAAAACTGTTTTTT. The genes are TRBV18 and TRBJ1-4, with 8 bases identical to TRBD1. The J segment lost 7 bases and the V segment lost 3 bases, leaving 10 bases of the junction unmatched. CDR3 length: 16 residues. Germline V gene sequence: CDR1 KGHSH, CDR2 LQKENI.

The chain employs TRBV18 and TRBJ1-2; D is possibly TRBD1 (5 bases). Trimming removed 0 bases at V and 4 bases at J, with 12 bases between. This CDR3 comprises 15 residues. Germline lookup yields CDR1 KGHSH and CDR2 LQKENI. CDR3 DNA: TGTGCCAGCTCACCACCGTCAGTTGGGGGCTATGGCTACACCTTC. This gives the protein CASSPPSVGGYGYTF. The full variable domain, its missing parts supplied by reference TRBV18 and TRBJ1-2, is NAGVMQNPRHLVRRRGQEARLRCSPMKGHSHVYWYRQLPEEGLKFMVYLQKENIIDESGMPKERFSAEFPKEGPSILRIQQVVRGDSAAYFCASSPPSVGGYGYTFGSGTRLTVV.

The chain joins TRBV4-1 to TRBJ2-7; 12 bases map to TRBD2. Looked up from germline, CDR1 is MGHRA and CDR2 is YSYEKL. V lost 0 bases and J lost 7; bases outside the gene matches: 10. The CDR3 has 17 amino acids. CDR3 in amino acids: CASSQDLVLAGGREQYF. As DNA, the CDR3 is TGCGCCAGCAGCCAAGATTTAGTCCTAGCGGGAGGGCGGGAGCAGTACTTC.

The table lists this clone with a count of one. CDR3 nucleotide sequence: TGTGCCAGCAGCCTGGAGGGAAACTCCTACGAGCAGTACTTC. Translation: CASSLEGNSYEQYF. This chain connects TRBV7-9 to TRBJ2-7; maybe TRBD2 (6 bases). The CDR3 is 14 residues long. Germline V gives CDR1 SEHNR, CDR2 FQNEAQ (reference sequence). Deletions cut 5 bases from V and 0 bases from J, with 11 bases between.

The chain recombines TRBV2 with TRBJ2-7; TRBD2 agrees at 9 bases. Per germline, CDR1 SNHLY and CDR2 FYNNEI. The V gene end was trimmed by 6 bases and the J gene end by 4 bases; junction bases not matched to a gene: 4. CDR3 length equals 13 residues. In nucleotides, the CDR3 is TGTGCCAGCAGGACTAGCGGAGAGTACGAGCAGTACTTC. Protein sequence: CASRTSGEYEQYF.

The gene calls are TRBV29-1 and TRBJ2-7; a possible D gene is TRBD2 (6 bases). The length of the CDR3 is 13 residues. Trimming took off 6 bases at V and 7 bases at J, with 19 bases between the two ends. Germline lookup yields CDR1 SQVTM and CDR2 ANQGSEA. In nucleotides, the CDR3 is TGCAGCGTCGGACCGGGACTGGAATTTGAGCAGTACTTC. This encodes CSVGPGLEFEQYF.

The CDR3 nucleotides read TGCAGCGTCCAGACAGGGAGCTCTGGAAACACCATATATTTT. Translating gives CSVQTGSSGNTIYF. The chain employs TRBV29-1 and TRBJ1-3, with 7 bases that match TRBD1. The CDR3 spans 14 residues. Trimming at V came to 6 bases and at J to 0 bases, leaving 5 bases not matched to a gene. Germline V gene lookup returns CDR1 SQVTM and CDR2 ANQGSEA.

The gene calls are TRBV7-3 and TRBJ1-1; the D is unclear. V lost 3 bases to trimming and J lost 7 bases, with 12 bases between them. The CDR3 spans 13 residues. Germline V gives CDR1 SGHTA, CDR2 FQGTGA. Here the CDR3 DNA reads TGTGCCAGCAGCTTGGGAGTTGATGGTGAAGCTTTCTTT. Residues: CASSLGVDGEAFF.